The next 13 T cell receptor beta chains were all read from a single sample in a study of T cell responses to AZD1222 COVID-19 vaccine (dated by TCRdb to the early 2020s). Explained via the paper, the time point label denotes: baseline before first vaccination. Library preparation used the immunoSEQ multiplex PCR assay. The table comes from immuneACCESS by way of TCRdb, which keeps in-frame sequences with V and J called. Part of the clones is missing from these tables; in studies checked, under half for an unresolved V gene and the rest for unknown reasons. The sample table records 130,000 to 150,000 clones; roughly 90% of these occur just once. The top ten constitute approximately 1.5% of the sample. Source: peripheral blood, taken on day 0 of AZD1222 vaccination. These receptors were obtained from an adult in good health.

V is TRBV3-1 (or the pseudogene TRBV3-2) and J is TRBJ1-2; 11 nucleotides match TRBD1. The germline V gene has CDR1 LGHDT and CDR2 YNNKEL (reference sequence). V shed 4 bases and J 5 bases; nucleotides not matched to a gene: 6. CDR3 length: 15 residues. In DNA, the CDR3 is TGTGCCAGCAGCCCACCGGGACAGGGGGGATATGGCTACACCTTC. This gives the protein CASSPPGQGGYGYTF.

The gene calls are TRBV7-9 and TRBJ1-2; D is undetermined. V shed 5 bases and J shed 0 bases, with 7 bases lying between them. Germline values: CDR1 SEHNR, CDR2 FQNEAQ (reference sequence). The length of the CDR3 is 13 residues. The CDR3 DNA is TGTGCCAGCAGCCTTGGGACTAACTATGGCTACACCTTC. It yields the protein CASSLGTNYGYTF.

This chain uses TRBV15 with TRBJ1-3; no reliable D call. CDR1 and CDR2 from the germline V gene are LNHNV and YYDKDF (reference sequence). This CDR3 region has 16 residues. V gave up 0 bases and J gave up 0 bases, with 9 bases separating them. CDR3 nucleotide sequence: TGTGCCACCAGCAGAGATCGTGGGAGCTCTGGAAACACCATATATTTT. This gives the protein CATSRDRGSSGNTIYF.

V is TRBV28 and J is TRBJ2-5, with D tentatively TRBD1 (5 bases). The germline V and J ends were trimmed by 2 bases and 1 base, with 14 bases remaining between them. CDR3 length: 16 residues. The germline gives CDR1 MDHEN, CDR2 SYDVKM. The CDR3 sequence: CASSLVDTGFQETQYF. CDR3 DNA sequence: TGTGCCAGCAGTTTAGTGGACACGGGCTTCCAAGAGACCCAGTACTTC.

Turning to this clone: A much larger clonotype is one base distant, so this may be a read error. J is TRBJ2-7 and V is TRBV28, with unresolved D. The germline V gene encodes CDR1 MDHEN and CDR2 SYDVKM. CDR3 size: 12 residues. Deletions cut 2 bases from V and 3 bases from J, with 5 bases between. For the CDR3, the DNA is TGTGCCAGCAGTTTAGTCGGCTACGAGCAGTACTTC. Amino acids: CASSLVGYEQYF. The full variable domain, rest sourced from reference TRBV28 and TRBJ2-7, is DVKVTQSSRYLVKRTGEKVFLECVQDMDHENMFWYRQDPGLGLRLIYFSYDVKMKEKGDIPEGYSVSREKKERFSLILESASTNQTSMYLCASSLVGYEQYFGPGTRLTVT.

V usage is TRBV11-2 and J usage is TRBJ2-3, with 7 bases matching TRBD2. With V trimmed by 2 bases and J by 4 bases, 12 bases remained unmatched. Germline values: CDR1 SGHAT, CDR2 FQNNGV. CDR3 length equals 17 residues. The CDR3 DNA follows: TGTGCCAGCAGCTTAACGGGGCGGGAGAGTCCCCCAGATACGCAGTATTTT. It yields the protein CASSLTGRESPPDTQYF.

The rearrangement links TRBV19 to TRBJ2-6; 7 positions match TRBD1. The V segment lost 5 bases and the J segment 1 base; nucleotides outside the gene matches: 8. CDR3 length: 17 amino acids. Germline loops: CDR1 LNHDA, CDR2 SQIVND (reference sequence). The CDR3 sequence is CASSLTGAFSGANVLTF. The CDR3 DNA reads TGTGCCAGTAGTCTCACAGGGGCGTTTTCTGGGGCCAACGTCCTGACTTTC. The variable domain in full, completed from reference TRBV19 and TRBJ2-6, reads DGGITQSPKYLFRKEGQNVTLSCEQNLNHDAMYWYRQDPGQGLRLIYYSQIVNDFQKGDIAEGYSVSREKKESFPLTVTSAQKNPTAFYLCASSLTGAFSGANVLTFGAGSRLTVL.

The chain employs TRBV7-2 and TRBJ1-2, with D unresolved. CDR1 SGHTA and CDR2 FQGNSA come from the germline V gene. This CDR3 spans 12 amino acids. Trimming left V 3 bases short and J 2 bases short, with 4 bases between. This CDR3 is CASSLFNYGYTF. The CDR3 DNA is TGTGCCAGCAGCTTGTTCAACTATGGCTACACCTTC.

This chain uses TRBV4-3 with TRBJ2-7; D possibly corresponds to TRBD2 (6 bases). V gave up 0 bases and J gave up 4 bases, with 13 bases separating them. Germline assignment: CDR1 LGHNA and CDR2 YSLEER. The CDR3 has 15 residues. The CDR3 spells CASSQERDWLYEQYF. DNA of the CDR3: TGCGCCAGCAGCCAAGAAAGGGACTGGTTATACGAGCAGTACTTC.

This clone was seen once. V gene TRBV7-9 combines with J gene TRBJ2-7, with D possibly being TRBD2 (6 bases). Germline CDR1 reads SEHNR; CDR2 reads FQNEAQ (reference sequence). Trimming removed 2 bases at V and 7 bases at J, with 15 bases between. The CDR3 extends over 14 amino acids. In nucleotides, the CDR3 is TGTGCCAGCAGCTTATGGGGGGACTCGAGAGAGCAGTACTTC. It specifies CASSLWGDSREQYF.

This clone was found once. This chain connects TRBV7-2 to TRBJ2-1; 11 bases map to TRBD2. Trimming at V came to 2 bases and at J to 4 bases, leaving 10 bases not matched to a gene. CDR1 and CDR2 (germline): SGHTA, FQGNSA. The CDR3 is made up of 18 amino acids. Here the CDR3 reads CASSLQPPGTSGYNEQFF. The CDR3 DNA is TGTGCCAGCAGCTTACAGCCCCCGGGGACTAGCGGTTACAATGAGCAGTTCTTC.

The rearrangement links TRBV7-2 to TRBJ1-1; unclear D gene. This CDR3 region has 15 residues. V was shortened by 1 base and J by 0 bases, with 9 bases between the two germline ends. The V gene's germline CDR1 is SGHTA and CDR2 FQGNSA. CDR3 loop: CASSLVIALNTEAFF. The CDR3 coding sequence is TGTGCCAGCAGCTTAGTGATAGCTCTGAACACTGAAGCTTTCTTT.

The chain recombines TRBV19 with TRBJ2-7; TRBD2 might be the D (5 bases). V was trimmed by 4 bases and J by 0 bases, leaving 13 bases between them. The CDR3 is 15 residues long. The germline gives CDR1 LNHDA, CDR2 SQIVND (reference sequence). The CDR3 is CASSSSVSGSYEQYF. The CDR3 region has the DNA TGTGCCAGTAGTAGCAGTGTAAGCGGCTCCTACGAGCAGTACTTC.